This entry features one T cell receptor beta chain sequence. This record belongs to a study of blood T cell repertoires in COVID-19. Study background: Sources were T cells, B-cell-depleted T cells, or PBMCs; the material itself was cDNA or gDNA.

Participant ages covered 18 to 89 years across 20 to 25 US areas. In the authors' methods: The authors estimated nucleated cell counts from reference gene primer amplification. Libraries were prepared by immunoSEQ multiplex PCR; TCRdb keeps only in-frame clonotypes and omits some of them. V, J and clone size derive from that table, while D and trimming were established from the DNA sequence. The sample carries a few hundred thousand clones, around 82% recorded once. This TCR derives from a woman between 40 and 55 years old with acute COVID-19. The sequenced sample was PBMCs or T cells enriched from blood (not recorded which).

CDR3 loop: CASSIGETSNEQFF. In nucleotides, the CDR3 is TGTGCCAGTAGTATCGGGGAAACCAGCAATGAGCAGTTCTTC. V usage is TRBV19 and J usage is TRBJ2-1; maybe TRBD2 (5 bases). The V gene lost 3 bases and the J gene lost 6 bases, with 12 bases spanning the gap. Germline lookup yields CDR1 LNHDA and CDR2 SQIVND (reference sequence). The CDR3 loop spans 14 amino acids.